The rows below give T cell receptor beta chains drawn from one sample of a study of blood T cells in healthy people across ages. Using its own MiXCR run on the 5' RACE reads, TCRdb lists one record per CDR3 protein. The table has roughly 2 million distinct CDR3 sequences, around 50% seen once. Sequencing was done on a sample of blood. The origin of the receptors is a woman aged 40 to 50 in good health. Both conserved end residues are part of each CDR3. Each record gives: D gene, J gene, clone size, V gene, CDR3 protein, CDR3 DNA. A D gene is named only where the DNA matches it firmly. The size of a clone is reported for some rows only, either as once, few or many, or as a class for expanded clones.

>-|TRBJ2-5|few|TRBV18
CASSPIRETKETQYF
TGTGCCAGCTCACCAATACGCGAGACAAAAGAGACCCAGTACTTC
>-|TRBJ2-5|-|TRBV18
CASSPPSGFRSEQYF
TGTGCCAGCTCACCACCGTCCGGGTTTAGGAGTGAGCAGTACTTC
>TRBD1|TRBJ2-3|-|TRBV20-1
CSASDRGKLPPTQYF
TGCAGTGCTAGCGACAGGGGAAAACTCCCACCCACGCAGTATTTT
>-|TRBJ2-3|-|TRBV9
CASRGGGGGTDTQYF
TGTGCCAGCAGAGGAGGGGGCGGGGGCACAGATACGCAGTATTTT
>-|TRBJ2-3|-|TRBV4-1
CASSQPQVPDTQYF
TGCGCCAGCAGCCAGCCCCAGGTTCCAGATACGCAGTATTTT
>-|TRBJ1-1|-|TRBV25-1
CASSEGRSAFF
TGTGCCAGCAGTGAGGGAAGGAGCGCTTTCTTT
>-|TRBJ2-1|-|TRBV5-1
CASSLDSGEQFF
TGCGCCAGCAGCCTGGATTCGGGTGAGCAGTTCTTC
>TRBD1|TRBJ2-1|-|TRBV10-3
CAISERQGRRNEQFF
TGTGCCATCAGTGAGAGACAGGGACGGCGAAATGAGCAGTTCTTC
>TRBD1|TRBJ2-7|-|TRBV5-1
CASSYDRTGLASYEQYF
TGCGCCAGCAGCTACGATCGGACAGGCCTCGCCTCCTACGAGCAGTACTTC
>TRBD1|TRBJ2-7|few|TRBV12-3/TRBV12-4
CASRYRGSSYEQYF
TGTGCCAGCAGATACAGGGGGAGCTCCTACGAGCAGTACTTC
>-|TRBJ2-1|-|TRBV6-5
CASSLIDHNEQFF
TGTGCCAGCAGTTTAATCGACCACAATGAGCAGTTCTTC
>TRBD1|TRBJ2-6|-|TRBV20-1
CSARPRDSPSGANVLTF
TGCAGTGCTAGACCCCGGGACAGCCCCTCTGGGGCCAACGTCCTGACTTTC
>TRBD2|TRBJ2-1|-|TRBV24-1
CATSDPVYGSGFYNEQFF
TGTGCCACCAGTGATCCCGTGTACGGTAGCGGGTTTTACAATGAGCAGTTCTTC
>-|TRBJ2-5|few|TRBV6-2/TRBV6-3
CASSYSNGRSETQYF
TGTGCCAGCAGTTACTCCAACGGGCGGTCAGAGACCCAGTACTTC
>-|TRBJ2-7|-|TRBV29-1
CSVGSLSSYEQYF
TGCAGCGTGGGGTCCCTCAGCTCCTACGAGCAGTACTTC
>TRBD1|TRBJ2-5|-|TRBV7-2
CASSLGISGTGWYF
TGTGCCAGCAGCTTAGGTATTTCGGGGACAGGTTGGTACTTC
>-|TRBJ2-7|few|TRBV6-2/TRBV6-3
CASRPGTTGRQYF
TGTGCCAGCAGACCAGGGACAACAGGGAGGCAGTACTTC
>TRBD1|TRBJ2-5|-|TRBV24-1
CATSDETGTRQETQYF
TGTGCCACCAGTGATGAGACAGGGACGCGGCAAGAGACCCAGTACTTC
>-|TRBJ2-1|few|TRBV7-2
CASSGKEQFF
TGTGCCAGCAGCGGTAAGGAGCAGTTCTTC
>TRBD1|TRBJ1-2|-|TRBV2
CASARTGASEGYTF
TGTGCCAGCGCCCGGACAGGGGCTTCGGAGGGCTACACCTTC
>-|TRBJ2-6|few|TRBV25-1
CASSESGAGSSGANVLTF
TGTGCCAGCAGTGAATCAGGGGCAGGGAGCTCTGGGGCCAACGTCCTGACTTTC
>-|TRBJ2-7|-|TRBV25-1
CAGAGGHYNEQYF
TGTGCCGGCGCCGGGGGGCATTACAATGAGCAGTACTTC
>TRBD2|TRBJ2-5|-|TRBV12-5
CASGLVGTSGGQETQYF
TGTGCTAGTGGTTTGGTAGGGACTAGCGGGGGACAAGAGACCCAGTACTTC
>-|TRBJ2-5|-|TRBV7-2
CASSSRVGGPTYQVTQYF
TGTGCCAGCAGCTCCCGGGTGGGCGGACCTACGTACCAAGTGACCCAGTACTTC
>TRBD2|TRBJ2-5|-|TRBV27
CASSSRLASPETQYF
TGTGCCAGCAGTTCGAGACTAGCAAGCCCAGAGACCCAGTACTTC
>-|TRBJ1-6|-|TRBV2
CASRQGRPPLHF
TGTGCCAGCAGGCAGGGGAGACCACCCCTCCACTTT
>TRBD1|TRBJ1-5|-|TRBV6-5
CASSYRTGAQPQHF
TGTGCCAGCAGTTACCGGACAGGGGCTCAGCCCCAGCATTTT
>TRBD2|TRBJ2-1|-|TRBV20-1
CSAYPSSGEYNEQFF
TGCAGTGCTTACCCTTCTAGCGGGGAGTACAATGAGCAGTTCTTC
>-|TRBJ2-6|-|TRBV7-9
CASSTTTGTGANVLTF
TGTGCCAGCAGTACAACGACAGGTACTGGGGCCAACGTCCTGACTTTC
>-|TRBJ2-1|-|TRBV28
CASSFGPNPYNEQFF
TGTGCCAGCAGTTTTGGCCCGAACCCCTACAATGAGCAGTTCTTC